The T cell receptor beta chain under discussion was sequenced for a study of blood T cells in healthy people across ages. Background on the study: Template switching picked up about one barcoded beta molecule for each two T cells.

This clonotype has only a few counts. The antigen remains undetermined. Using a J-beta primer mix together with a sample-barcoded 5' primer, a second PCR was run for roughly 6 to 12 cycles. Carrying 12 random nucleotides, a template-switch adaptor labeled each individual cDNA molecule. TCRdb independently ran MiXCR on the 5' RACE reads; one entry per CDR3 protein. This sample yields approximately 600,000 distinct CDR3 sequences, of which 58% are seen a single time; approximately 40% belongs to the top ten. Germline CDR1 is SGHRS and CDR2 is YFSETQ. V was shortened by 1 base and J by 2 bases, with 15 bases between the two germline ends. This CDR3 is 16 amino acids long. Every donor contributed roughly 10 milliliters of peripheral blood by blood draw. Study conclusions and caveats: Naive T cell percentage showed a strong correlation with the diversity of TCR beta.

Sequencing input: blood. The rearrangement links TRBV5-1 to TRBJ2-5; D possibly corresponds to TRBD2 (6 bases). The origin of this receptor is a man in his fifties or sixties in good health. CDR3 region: CASSLMGLQAQETQYF. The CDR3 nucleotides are TGCGCCAGCAGCTTGATGGGACTCCAGGCGCAAGAGACCCAGTACTTC.